This entry lists 22 T cell receptor beta chains sequenced from one sample in a study of T cell repertoires in cytomegalovirus infection. TCRdb independently ran MiXCR on the reads; one entry per CDR3 protein. The data show 650,000 to 850,000 distinct CDR3 sequences, 25% to 30% seen once. These receptors' antigens are unknown. Sequencing used cultured CD8+ T cells from PBMCs, obtained from culture after CMV antigen stimulation. These receptors originate from a human donor in good health (CMV status not recorded). Some clones in this sample may be carry-over from other donors' samples.

This clonotype was seen ten or more times. The chain employs TRBV7-9 and TRBJ1-2; no clear D. CDR3 length: 15 amino acids. V was shortened by 2 bases and J by 6 bases, with 16 bases between the two germline ends. Germline lookup yields CDR1 SEHNR and CDR2 FQNEAQ (reference sequence). In nucleotides, the CDR3 is TGTGCCAGCAGCTTAATCACCACCCCGCAGGATGGCTACACCTTC. This encodes CASSLITTPQDGYTF.

This clonotype was recorded a few times. The chain combines TRBV4-1 with TRBJ2-7; perhaps TRBD1 as D (6 bases). Trimming removed 0 bases from V and 4 bases from J, with 10 bases in between. Per germline, CDR1 MGHRA and CDR2 YSYEKL. The CDR3 is 14 residues long. The CDR3 here is CASSQDAQGYEQYF. The CDR3 coding sequence is TGCGCCAGCAGCCAAGACGCACAGGGTTACGAGCAGTACTTC.

This sequence joins TRBV18 and TRBJ1-6; TRBD1 aligns across 7 bases. This CDR3 is 19 amino acids long. V was clipped by 6 bases and J by 2 bases; unmatched bases: 16. The germline CDR1 and CDR2 sequences are KGHSH and LQKENI. CDR3 DNA sequence: TGTGCCAGCTCTGACCAACCTCAGGGGGATTTCACCTATAATTCACCCCTCCACTTT. Its translation is CASSDQPQGDFTYNSPLHF. The full variable domain, in which reference TRBV18 and TRBJ1-6 provide the parts outside the CDR3, is NAGVMQNPRHLVRRRGQEARLRCSPMKGHSHVYWYRQLPEEGLKFMVYLQKENIIDESGMPKERFSAEFPKEGPSILRIQQVVRGDSAAYFCASSDQPQGDFTYNSPLHFGNGTRLTVT.

The chain links TRBV27 to TRBJ2-3, with 7 bases fitting TRBD1. Germline V gives CDR1 MNHEY, CDR2 SMNVEV (reference sequence). The CDR3 covers 15 residues. The V segment lost 6 bases and the J segment 3 bases; nucleotides outside the gene matches: 9. The CDR3 loop is CASRGFRDSTDTQYF. Written as DNA, the CDR3 is TGTGCCAGCAGGGGGTTCCGGGACAGTACAGATACGCAGTATTTT.

The J gene is TRBJ1-1, the V gene TRBV9; possible D gene TRBD1, 5 bases. Trimming stripped 3 bases from V and 5 bases from J, with 23 bases between. Germline V lookup: CDR1 SGDLS, CDR2 YYNGEE. There are 17 residues in the CDR3. CDR3 amino acids: CASSAGGAASILTEAFF. CDR3 sequence (DNA): TGTGCCAGCAGCGCGGGAGGGGCTGCTTCAATTTTAACTGAAGCTTTCTTT.

This clonotype was observed at least ten times. The gene calls are TRBV7-9 and TRBJ1-5; no clear D. Trimming took 1 base from V and 2 from J, leaving 15 bases between them. CDR3 length equals 17 residues. Germline V lookup: CDR1 SEHNR, CDR2 FQNEAQ (reference sequence). As DNA, the CDR3 is TGTGCCAGCAGCTTAGTATTGAGGGCAGAAGGCAATCAGCCCCAGCATTTT. It encodes CASSLVLRAEGNQPQHF.

The chain joins TRBV6-2 or TRBV6-3 to TRBJ2-3; D remains ambiguous. CDR3 size: 14 residues. Trimming removed 1 base from V and 2 bases from J, with 7 bases in between. Germline CDR1 reads MNHEY; CDR2 reads SVGEGT. CDR3 protein: CASSYYGFTDTQYF. Written as DNA, the CDR3 is TGTGCCAGCAGTTACTATGGGTTCACAGATACGCAGTATTTT.

The chain joins TRBV15 to TRBJ2-5, with D unresolved. Germline values: CDR1 LNHNV, CDR2 YYDKDF (reference sequence). There are 14 residues in the CDR3. The V gene lost 0 bases and the J gene lost 4 bases, with 9 bases spanning the gap. CDR3 DNA: TGTGCCACCAGCAGAGATGGTGTGGGAGAGACCCAGTACTTC. It translates to CATSRDGVGETQYF. Full variable domain (rest looked up from reference TRBV15 and TRBJ2-5): DAMVIQNPRYQVTQFGKPVTLSCSQTLNHNVMYWYQQKSSQAPKLLFHYYDKDFNNEADTPDNFQSRRPNTSFCFLDIRSPGLGDTAMYLCATSRDGVGETQYFGPGTRLLVL.

This clonotype was seen only a few times. The chain has TRBV10-3 and TRBJ1-1, with D possibly matching TRBD1 (6 bases). Germline values: CDR1 ENHRY, CDR2 SYGVKD. V shed 8 bases and J shed 1 base, with 11 bases lying between them. The CDR3 sequence is 13 residues long. The CDR3 protein is CAISGEGNTEAFF. In DNA, the CDR3 is TGTGCCATCTCAGGGGAAGGGAACACTGAAGCTTTCTTT.

There are a few counts of this clonotype. The CDR3 DNA follows: TGCGCCAGCAGCCAAGATCGAGGAGCTGCACACGGGGAGCTGTTTTTT. Its protein is CASSQDRGAAHGELFF. The chain joins TRBV4-3 to TRBJ2-2; D gene ambiguous. V was clipped by 0 bases and J by 7 bases, with 15 bases between them. The CDR3 is 16 amino acids. CDR1 and CDR2 (germline): LGHNA, YSLEER.

This clonotype has only a few counts. The V and J genes are TRBV7-9 and TRBJ2-1, with 7 bases aligning to TRBD1. The V gene end was trimmed by 5 bases and the J gene end by 1 base; junction bases not matched to a gene: 17. This CDR3 contains 19 residues. CDR1 and CDR2 (germline): SEHNR, FQNEAQ (reference sequence). The CDR3 DNA reads TGTGCCAGCAGCCCCCGAGCTTTACAGGGGATTCTATCCTACAATGAGCAGTTCTTC. It specifies CASSPRALQGILSYNEQFF.

The chain joins TRBV14 to TRBJ2-3, with D tentatively TRBD1 (6 bases). V was shortened by 4 bases and J by 0 bases, with 11 bases between the two germline ends. Per the germline V gene, CDR1 is SGHDN and CDR2 is FVKESK. The CDR3 runs to 15 residues. The CDR3 nucleotides are TGTGCCAGCAGCCCCGGGACATTTAGCACAGATACGCAGTATTTT. It yields the protein CASSPGTFSTDTQYF.

The chain employs TRBV25-1 and TRBJ1-5; D unresolved. CDR1 and CDR2 (germline): MGHDK, SYGVNS. This CDR3 region has 13 residues. V gave up 4 bases and J gave up 1 base, with 5 bases separating them. The chain's CDR3 is CASSGESNQPQHF. The CDR3 DNA reads as TGTGCCAGCAGTGGTGAGAGCAATCAGCCCCAGCATTTT. Complete variable domain (other parts from reference TRBV25-1 and TRBJ1-5): EADIYQTPRYLVIGTGKKITLECSQTMGHDKMYWYQQDPGMELHLIHYSYGVNSTEKGDLSSESTVSRIRTEHFPLTLESARPSHTSQYLCASSGESNQPQHFGDGTRLSIL.

This clonotype was observed a few times. The chain links TRBV7-2 to TRBJ2-3; 12 bases agree with TRBD2. The germline V gene encodes CDR1 SGHTA and CDR2 FQGNSA. The CDR3 sequence is 15 residues long. After removal of 5 bases from V and 6 bases from J, the junction contained 6 bases not matched to a gene. CDR3 residues: CASSPSGGALDTQYF. The CDR3 coding sequence is TGTGCCAGCAGCCCTAGCGGGGGGGCTCTGGATACGCAGTATTTT.

This clonotype was picked up a small number of times. The junction departs from the called germline gene at one end, perhaps through a read error. The chain has TRBV7-6 and TRBJ2-2; D not resolved. The CDR3 runs 13 residues. Germline CDR1 SGHVS, CDR2 FNYEAQ. CDR3 sequence (DNA): TGTGCTAGCAGCTCGAGTCTCGGCGGGGAGCTGTTTTTT. It translates to CASSSSLGGELFF.

The rearrangement links TRBV4-3 to TRBJ2-5; 10 bases agree with TRBD1. The CDR3 sequence is 17 residues long. V dropped 1 base and J dropped 5; count of bases not matched to a gene: 10. CDR1 is LGHNA, CDR2 YSLEER, per germline. The CDR3 reads CASSQASRDRGSETQYF. CDR3 nucleotide sequence: TGCGCCAGCAGCCAAGCGTCCCGGGACAGGGGATCGGAGACCCAGTACTTC.

This clonotype was recorded a few times. The chain carries TRBV6-5 and TRBJ1-2, with 7 nucleotides matching TRBD1. This CDR3 comprises 14 residues. Losses at the gene ends were 0 bases for V and 6 bases for J; bases not matched to a gene: 4. Germline CDR1 MNHEY, CDR2 SVGAGI. The CDR3 here is CASSYSGTAHGYTF. CDR3 nucleotides: TGTGCCAGCAGTTACTCCGGGACAGCCCATGGCTACACCTTC.

This sequence joins TRBV15 and TRBJ1-6, with a possible D match to TRBD1 (5 bases). V shed 0 bases and J shed 7 bases, with 13 bases lying between them. Germline CDR1 is LNHNV and CDR2 is YYDKDF (reference sequence). The CDR3 sequence is 16 residues long. CDR3 region: CATSRDQRTKNSPLHF. CDR3 nucleotides: TGTGCCACCAGCAGAGATCAGAGGACAAAGAATTCACCCCTCCACTTT.

In its sample, this clonotype was seen many times. The genes are TRBV27 and TRBJ1-6, with D uncertain. V gave up 1 base and J gave up 7 bases, with 8 bases separating them. In germline, CDR1 is MNHEY, CDR2 SMNVEV (reference sequence). The CDR3 consists of 14 residues. CDR3 in DNA: TGTGCCAGCAGTTTATGGGGTGGGAATTCACCCCTCCACTTT. Its protein product is CASSLWGGNSPLHF.

This clonotype was seen more than once but under ten times. The chain couples TRBV5-4 to TRBJ1-2; 10 nucleotides align to TRBD1. Germline V gene data show CDR1 as SGHNT and CDR2 as YYREEE (reference sequence). V gave up 5 bases and J gave up 5 bases; unmatched junction bases: 6. The CDR3 sequence is 14 residues long. CDR3 sequence reads: CASSWDRGAYGYTF. As DNA, the CDR3 is TGTGCCAGCAGTTGGGACAGGGGCGCTTATGGCTACACCTTC.

V and J are TRBV5-5 and TRBJ1-2; 8 nucleotides agree with TRBD1. The germline gives CDR1 SGHKS, CDR2 YYEKEE (reference sequence). This CDR3 region has 19 residues. The V gene end was trimmed by 3 bases and the J gene end by 3 bases; junction bases not matched to a gene: 19. CDR3 in DNA: TGTGCCAGCAGCTCCGTTCTCGTTGGCAGGGGGCAAAAGGACTATGGCTACACCTTC. Protein product: CASSSVLVGRGQKDYGYTF.

V is TRBV3-1 and J is TRBJ2-3; 8 nucleotides match TRBD2. From germline, CDR1 is LGHDT and CDR2 YNNKEL (reference sequence). CDR3 length: 16 amino acids. V lost 0 bases, J lost 3 bases, and 5 bases stayed unmatched. The CDR3 here is CASSQDALAATDTQYF. The CDR3 nucleotides read TGTGCCAGCAGCCAAGATGCACTAGCGGCAACAGATACGCAGTATTTT.